The 16 T cell receptor beta chains listed next were all sequenced from one sample in a study of sequential checkpoint blockade in melanoma. Measured with immunoSEQ multiplex PCR; TCRdb has only the in-frame clones, and not every one. This repertoire shows around 5,200 clones, 15% to 20% found once; its top ten account for about a sixth. Specified treatment: randomized to nivolumab then ipilimumab (arm A) or the reverse (arm B). The sample was tumor tissue (inferred from file names), taken from a patient given nivolumab and ipilimumab in sequence. These receptor sequences come from a human donor with melanoma.

On this clone: The germline gene is not matched at one end of the junction; a read error may be the cause. The chain has TRBV6-8 and TRBJ2-5, with 10 nucleotides matching TRBD2. The CDR3 contains 16 residues. Germline values: CDR1 MNHGY, CDR2 SAAAGT. The CDR3 protein is CAISGQLAGSKETQYF. Here the CDR3 DNA reads TGTGCCATCAGTGGACAACTAGCGGGGTCGAAAGAGACCCAGTACTTC.

This clone was counted only a few times. This CDR3 is CAISESIRSGYTF. The CDR3 nucleotides are TGTGCCATCAGTGAGTCGATTCGGAGTGGCTACACCTTC. V gene TRBV10-3 combines with J gene TRBJ1-2; no clear D. The CDR3 runs 13 residues. CDR1 and CDR2 from the germline V gene are ENHRY and SYGVKD. V was clipped by 0 bases and J by 7 bases, with 9 bases between them.

Ten or more counts support this clone. The rearrangement uses TRBV9 and TRBJ2-7; 13 bases fit TRBD2. Losses at the gene ends were 5 bases for V and 4 bases for J; bases not matched to a gene: 12. CDR3 length equals 17 residues. Germline loops: CDR1 SGDLS, CDR2 YYNGEE. DNA of the CDR3: TGTGCCAGCAGTGATTTAACTAGCGGGGGGGCTAGGTACGAGCAGTACTTC. Protein product: CASSDLTSGGARYEQYF. The complete variable domain, with remaining parts taken from reference TRBV9 and TRBJ2-7, reads DSGVTQTPKHLITATGQRVTLRCSPRSGDLSVYWYQQSLDQGLQFLIQYYNGEERAKGNILERFSAQQFPDLHSELNLSSLELGDSALYFCASSDLTSGGARYEQYFGPGTRLTVT.

Ten or more counts support this clone. This chain links TRBV6-8 with TRBJ1-2; D possibly corresponds to TRBD1 (6 bases). The germline gives CDR1 MNHGY, CDR2 SAAAGT. With 6 bases removed from V and 5 bases from J, the gap between germline ends came to 16 bases. This CDR3 is 14 amino acids long. The CDR3 region is CASSPSGEGYGYTF. In DNA form, the CDR3 reads TGTGCCAGCAGCCCCTCAGGGGAGGGGTATGGCTACACCTTC.

The chain employs TRBV10-2 and TRBJ1-2; a weak D match, TRBD1 (5 bases). Trimming left V 0 bases short and J 3 bases short, with 8 bases between. The CDR3 is made up of 14 amino acids. Germline V lookup: CDR1 WSHSY, CDR2 SAAADI. CDR3 sequence: CASSESSGDYGYTF. The CDR3 DNA is TGCGCCAGCAGTGAGTCGTCGGGGGACTATGGCTACACCTTC.

V and J are TRBV10-2 and TRBJ1-1; D is unclear. CDR1 is WSHSY and CDR2 is SAAADI in the germline V gene. V lost 7 bases, J lost 1 base, and 10 bases lay in between. The CDR3 has 13 amino acids. CDR3 region: CASKTSGNTEAFF. CDR3 sequence (DNA): TGCGCCAGCAAGACAAGCGGGAACACTGAAGCTTTCTTT.

The J gene is TRBJ2-2, the V gene TRBV19; 8 nucleotides line up with TRBD2. Germline CDR1 reads LNHDA; CDR2 reads SQIVND (reference sequence). With 2 bases clipped from V and 0 bases from J, the junction kept 14 bases outside the gene matches. The CDR3 has 20 amino acids. The CDR3 protein is CASSIFREGASGANTGELFF. The DNA of the CDR3 is TGTGCCAGTAGTATATTCCGGGAGGGCGCAAGCGGGGCGAACACCGGGGAGCTGTTTTTT. Complete variable domain (other parts from reference TRBV19 and TRBJ2-2): DGGITQSPKYLFRKEGQNVTLSCEQNLNHDAMYWYRQDPGQGLRLIYYSQIVNDFQKGDIAEGYSVSREKKESFPLTVTSAQKNPTAFYLCASSIFREGASGANTGELFFGEGSRLTVL.

This clone qualifies as medium-sized. The chain recombines TRBV10-2 with TRBJ2-5; 8 bases agree with TRBD2. The CDR3 is 14 amino acids. Germline lookup yields CDR1 WSHSY and CDR2 SAAADI. With 2 bases clipped from V and 4 bases from J, the junction kept 3 bases outside the gene matches. Written as DNA, the CDR3 is TGCGCCAGCAGTGAGGCGGGGGGACGAGAGACCCAGTACTTC. It is translated as CASSEAGGRETQYF.

The chain has TRBV27 and TRBJ2-7; no firm D call. Germline V gives CDR1 MNHEY, CDR2 SMNVEV (reference sequence). The CDR3 covers 15 residues. Trimming took off 2 bases at V and 0 bases at J, with 11 bases between the two ends. CDR3 in amino acids: CASSLTAGISYEQYF. CDR3 bases: TGTGCCAGCAGTTTAACCGCAGGTATCTCCTACGAGCAGTACTTC.

The chain employs TRBV4-1 and TRBJ2-1; TRBD2 might be the D (5 bases). The V gene's germline CDR1 is MGHRA and CDR2 YSYEKL. Trimming pared 1 base from V and 0 bases from J, leaving 13 bases between. The CDR3 is 17 residues long. CDR3 DNA: TGCGCCAGCAGCCAAGCCCTCGGGGTAATCTCCTACAATGAGCAGTTCTTC. Residues: CASSQALGVISYNEQFF.

This clone counts as medium-sized. This chain links TRBV28 with TRBJ1-2; D ambiguous. This CDR3 region has 12 residues. CDR1 and CDR2 from the germline V gene are MDHEN and SYDVKM. Trimming removed 6 bases from V and 4 bases from J, with 9 bases in between. The CDR3 loop is CASSSEVYGYTF. The DNA for the CDR3 is TGTGCCAGCAGCTCAGAGGTCTATGGCTACACCTTC.

There are many counts of this clone. This chain uses TRBV6-8 with TRBJ2-7; the match to TRBD1 covers 7 bases. V was pared by 8 bases and J by 1 base, with 5 bases of the junction left unmatched. This CDR3 contains 13 residues. The V gene's germline CDR1 is MNHGY and CDR2 SAAAGT. The CDR3 DNA reads as TGTGCCAGCCTTGGGGACAGATCCTACGAGCAGTACTTC. Encoded protein: CASLGDRSYEQYF.

The sample holds a few counts of this clone. The rearrangement links TRBV5-1 to TRBJ2-5; 11 positions match TRBD1. The CDR3 length is 15 residues. Trimming at V came to 4 bases and at J to 5 bases, leaving 7 bases not matched to a gene. The germline CDR1 and CDR2 sequences are SGHRS and YFSETQ. Here the CDR3 reads CASSGGQGARETQYF. The CDR3 nucleotides read TGCGCCAGCAGCGGTGGACAGGGGGCCAGGGAGACCCAGTACTTC.

CDR3 residues: CASSYLGDRAPNEKLFF. The CDR3 DNA is TGTGCCAGCAGTTACTTAGGGGACAGGGCTCCTAATGAAAAACTGTTTTTT. This chain connects TRBV6-8 to TRBJ1-4; 9 bases are shared with TRBD1. V lost 1 base, J lost 3 bases, and 6 bases stayed unmatched. CDR3 length equals 17 residues. Germline V CDR1 and CDR2: MNHGY, SAAAGT.

This clone has more than one count but fewer than ten. The chain links TRBV9 to TRBJ1-4, with 8 nucleotides matching TRBD1. In germline, CDR1 is SGDLS, CDR2 YYNGEE. J was trimmed by 8 bases and V by 5 bases; bases with no gene match: 8. This CDR3 has 14 amino acids. This CDR3 reads CASREQGASEKLFF. In DNA form, the CDR3 reads TGTGCCAGCAGGGAGCAGGGGGCTAGCGAAAAACTGTTTTTT.

This clone was seen a few times. The J gene is TRBJ1-3, the V gene TRBV11-3; 11 positions agree with TRBD1. CDR3 length: 19 amino acids. The trim removed 5 bases at V and 8 bases at J, leaving 20 bases unmatched. Germline values: CDR1 SGHNT, CDR2 YENEEA. The CDR3 bases are TGTGCCAGCAGCCACAGCGGACAGGGGGCGCATGAGGCAGGGGACACCATATATTTT. This codes for CASSHSGQGAHEAGDTIYF.